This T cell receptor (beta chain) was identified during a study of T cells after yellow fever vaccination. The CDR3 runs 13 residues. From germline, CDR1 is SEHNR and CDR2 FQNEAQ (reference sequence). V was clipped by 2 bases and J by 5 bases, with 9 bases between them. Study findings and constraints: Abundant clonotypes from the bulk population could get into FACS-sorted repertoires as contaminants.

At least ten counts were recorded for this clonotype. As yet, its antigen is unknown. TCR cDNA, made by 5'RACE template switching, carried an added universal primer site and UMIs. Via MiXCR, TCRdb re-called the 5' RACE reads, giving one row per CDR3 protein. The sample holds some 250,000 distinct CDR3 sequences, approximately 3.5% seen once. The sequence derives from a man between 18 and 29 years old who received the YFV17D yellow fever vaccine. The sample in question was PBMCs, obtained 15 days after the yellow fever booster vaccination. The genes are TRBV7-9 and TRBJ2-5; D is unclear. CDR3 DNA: TGTGCCAGCAGCTTAATGAGCGCGGAGACCCAGTACTTC. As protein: CASSLMSAETQYF.